This T cell receptor (beta chain) was observed in a study of CD8 T cells in ankylosing spondylitis. MiXCR, applied by TCRdb to the 5' RACE reads, yields one record per CDR3 protein. The sample has 150,000 to 200,000 distinct CDR3 sequences, roughly 12% seen once. The germline CDR1 and CDR2 sequences are SGHRS and YFSETQ. The CDR3 is 15 amino acids. With V trimmed by 2 bases and J by 1 base, 4 bases remained unmatched. This clonotype was detected many times. The sample taken for sequencing was blood, either unsorted or a sorted T cell fraction (not recorded which). The clonotype comes from a male donor with ankylosing spondylitis or in good health (not recorded which). The rearrangement joins TRBV5-1 to TRBJ2-3; 7 bases fit TRBD2. The CDR3 region has the DNA TGCGCCAGCAGCTTTGGGGCGGGGGGCACAGATACGCAGTATTTT. It encodes CASSFGAGGTDTQYF.